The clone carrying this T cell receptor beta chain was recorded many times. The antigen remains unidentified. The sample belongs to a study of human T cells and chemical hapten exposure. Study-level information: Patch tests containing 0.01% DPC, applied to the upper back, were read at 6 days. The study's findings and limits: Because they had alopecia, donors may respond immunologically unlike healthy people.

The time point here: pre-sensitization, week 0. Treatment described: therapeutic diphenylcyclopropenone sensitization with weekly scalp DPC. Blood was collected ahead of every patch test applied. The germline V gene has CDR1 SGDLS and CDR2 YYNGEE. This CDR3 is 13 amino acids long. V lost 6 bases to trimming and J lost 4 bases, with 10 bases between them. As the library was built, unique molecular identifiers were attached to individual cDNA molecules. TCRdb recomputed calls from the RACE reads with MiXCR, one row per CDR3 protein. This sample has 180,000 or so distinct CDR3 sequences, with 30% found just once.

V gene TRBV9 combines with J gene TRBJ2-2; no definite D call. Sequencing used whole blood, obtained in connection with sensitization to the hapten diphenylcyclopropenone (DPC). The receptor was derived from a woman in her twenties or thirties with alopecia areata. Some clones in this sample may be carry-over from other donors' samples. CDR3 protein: CASKRSGTGELFF. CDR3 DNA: TGTGCCAGCAAAAGGTCCGGCACCGGGGAGCTGTTTTTT.